A single sample gave rise to the 25 T cell receptor beta chains below, sequenced in a study of cytotoxic CD8 clonotypes in ibrutinib-treated CLL. TCRdb's copy holds only in-frame clones and misses some; the assay was immunoSEQ multiplex PCR. The sample consists of about 15,000 clones, around 48% of them appearing once. The sample here was PBMCs, taken at an approximately 23-month disease-progression time point, from a patient treated with ibrutinib. These receptors were collected from a human donor with chronic lymphocytic leukemia.

The chain couples TRBV20-1 to TRBJ2-5; no firm D call. CDR1 is DFQATT and CDR2 is SNEGSKA in the germline V gene (reference sequence). This CDR3 has 11 residues. The ends were cut back, 6 bases at V and 4 bases at J, with 9 bases in the middle. This chain's CDR3 is CSAEFSETQYF. The CDR3, as DNA: TGCAGTGCCGAGTTCTCAGAGACCCAGTACTTC.

The table lists this clone with a few counts. This chain links TRBV27 with TRBJ1-6, with D possibly being TRBD1 (5 bases). Germline CDR1 MNHEY, CDR2 SMNVEV (reference sequence). The ends were cut back, 3 bases at V and 9 bases at J, with 12 bases in the middle. The CDR3 is made up of 14 amino acids. The chain's CDR3 is CASSFLQGGSPLHF. For the CDR3, the DNA is TGTGCCAGCAGTTTCCTGCAGGGTGGTTCACCCCTCCACTTT.

This clone was seen just once. This chain uses TRBV7-6 with TRBJ1-1; 7 bases fit TRBD1. After removal of 5 bases from V and 0 bases from J, the junction contained 6 bases not matched to a gene. The CDR3 has 15 amino acids. The germline gives CDR1 SGHVS, CDR2 FNYEAQ. The DNA of the CDR3 is TGTGCCAGCAGCCCCCTAGGGACAGTGAACACTGAAGCTTTCTTT. Translation: CASSPLGTVNTEAFF.

This clone was observed a few times. The chain uses TRBV5-1 and TRBJ1-1; TRBD1 might be the D (5 bases). Germline CDR1 SGHRS, CDR2 YFSETQ. The CDR3 sequence is 18 residues long. V shed 0 bases and J shed 11 bases, with 29 bases lying between them. The CDR3 is CASSLGTSGTASLGGAFF. The CDR3 nucleotides read TGCGCCAGCAGCTTGGGGACCTCCGGGACCGCTTCATTGGGGGGTGCTTTCTTT.

V usage is TRBV11-2 and J usage is TRBJ1-4, with 7 bases aligning to TRBD1. CDR1 and CDR2 (germline): SGHAT, FQNNGV. The V gene end was trimmed by 5 bases and the J gene end by 0 bases; junction bases not matched to a gene: 6. This CDR3 comprises 16 residues. The CDR3 DNA sequence: TGTGCCAGCAGCCGGACAGGAATTGCAACTAATGAAAAACTGTTTTTT. Translation gives CASSRTGIATNEKLFF.

The J gene is TRBJ2-1, the V gene TRBV29-1; 7 bases are a match to TRBD2. Germline V gene sequence: CDR1 SQVTM, CDR2 ANQGSEA. After removal of 1 base from V and 6 bases from J, the junction contained 3 bases not matched to a gene. This CDR3 comprises 13 residues. The CDR3 nucleotides read TGCAGCGTTGAAGCTCGCGGGGGCAATGAGCAGTTCTTC. Amino acids: CSVEARGGNEQFF.

This clone appeared once. This chain joins TRBV7-6 and TRBJ2-1; TRBD2 matches at 10 bases. The CDR3 consists of 17 residues. The V segment lost 2 bases and the J segment 3 bases; nucleotides outside the gene matches: 7. Germline V gives CDR1 SGHVS, CDR2 FNYEAQ. The chain's CDR3 is CASSLMASGGYYNEQFF. CDR3 DNA: TGTGCCAGCAGCTTAATGGCTAGCGGGGGTTACTACAATGAGCAGTTCTTC. The full variable domain, in which reference TRBV7-6 and TRBJ2-1 provide the parts outside the CDR3, is GAGVSQSPRYKVTKRGQDVALRCDPISGHVSLYWYRQALGQGPEFLTYFNYEAQQDKSGLPNDRFSAERPEGSISTLTIQRTEQRDSAMYRCASSLMASGGYYNEQFFGPGTRLTVL.

V and J are TRBV5-1 and TRBJ2-2; 10 bases match TRBD1. The CDR3 has 15 residues. V gave up 4 bases and J gave up 5 bases; unmatched junction bases: 5. Germline values: CDR1 SGHRS, CDR2 YFSETQ. The CDR3 here is CASSLLGQGTGELFF. CDR3 bases: TGCGCCAGCAGCCTACTGGGACAGGGGACCGGGGAGCTGTTTTTT.

Only a few counts were recorded for this clone. The chain couples TRBV10-2 to TRBJ2-7, with 10 positions matching TRBD1. The length of the CDR3 is 13 residues. V shed 10 bases and J 3 bases; nucleotides not matched to a gene: 6. The germline V gene has CDR1 WSHSY and CDR2 SAAADI. The CDR3 DNA reads as TGCGCCACTTCGGGACAGGGGATCTACGAGCAGTACTTC. It is translated as CATSGQGIYEQYF.

The rearrangement links TRBV4-1 to TRBJ2-7; no clear D gene. V was clipped by 0 bases and J by 4 bases, with 7 bases between them. CDR3 size: 13 residues. Germline V gene sequence: CDR1 MGHRA, CDR2 YSYEKL. DNA of the CDR3: TGCGCCAGCAGCCAAGATCTAGAGTACGAGCAGTACTTC. Translation: CASSQDLEYEQYF.

This clone was detected a few times. The gene calls are TRBV19 and TRBJ2-5; tentative D call: TRBD1 (6 bases). This CDR3 has 13 amino acids. The V gene lost 6 bases and the J gene lost 2 bases, with 10 bases spanning the gap. Germline lookup yields CDR1 LNHDA and CDR2 SQIVND (reference sequence). CDR3 bases: TGTGCCAGTAGGGGACAACCACAAGAGACCCAGTACTTC. This encodes CASRGQPQETQYF.

The chain employs TRBV7-9 and TRBJ2-5; D not certain. The CDR3 is 14 residues long. Germline V gene sequence: CDR1 SEHNR, CDR2 FQNEAQ (reference sequence). With 0 bases removed from V and 1 base from J, the gap between germline ends came to 6 bases. CDR3 region: CASSLAEAQETQYF. Written as DNA, the CDR3 is TGTGCCAGCAGCTTAGCAGAGGCCCAAGAGACCCAGTACTTC.

Only a few counts were recorded for this clone. V is TRBV5-5 and J is TRBJ2-1, with D perhaps TRBD1 or TRBD2 (5 bases each). This CDR3 is 18 amino acids long. Germline CDR1 is SGHKS and CDR2 is YYEKEE (reference sequence). V was trimmed by 3 bases and J by 0 bases, leaving 19 bases between them. The CDR3 sequence: CASSYVVLRGDSYNEQFF. The CDR3 DNA follows: TGTGCCAGCAGCTATGTTGTGTTGAGGGGAGACTCCTACAATGAGCAGTTCTTC. The full variable domain, rest sourced from reference TRBV5-5 and TRBJ2-1, is DAGVTQSPTHLIKTRGQQVTLRCSPISGHKSVSWYQQVLGQGPQFIFQYYEKEERGRGNFPDRFSARQFPNYSSELNVNALLLGDSALYLCASSYVVLRGDSYNEQFFGPGTRLTVL.

The chain is built from TRBV4-2 and TRBJ2-2; TRBD1 might be the D (6 bases). This CDR3 is built from 16 residues. Germline loops: CDR1 LGHNA, CDR2 YNFKEQ. Trimming left V 5 bases short and J 2 bases short, with 15 bases between. The DNA for the CDR3 is TGTGCCAGCAGCGAAAAGGGGGAAACTAACACCGGGGAGCTGTTTTTT. It is translated as CASSEKGETNTGELFF.

This clone was counted only a few times. The chain uses TRBV5-1 and TRBJ2-5, with 9 bases aligning to TRBD2. The CDR3 sequence is 15 residues long. V trimming: 2 bases; J trimming: 5 bases; junction bases outside the gene matches: 7. Germline V gene lookup returns CDR1 SGHRS and CDR2 YFSETQ. The DNA of the CDR3 is TGCGCCAGCAGCTTTAGCGGGGGCCCCCACGAGACCCAGTACTTC. Residues: CASSFSGGPHETQYF. Using reference TRBV5-1 and TRBJ2-5 for the parts outside the CDR3, the full variable domain is KAGVTQTPRYLIKTRGQQVTLSCSPISGHRSVSWYQQTPGQGLQFLFEYFSETQRNKGNFPGRFSGRQFSNSRSEMNVSTLELGDSALYLCASSFSGGPHETQYFGPGTRLLVL.

This clone was observed at least ten times. This chain links TRBV5-5 with TRBJ2-4; 12 bases are shared with TRBD1. V lost 4 bases and J lost 0; bases outside the gene matches: 5. The CDR3 is made up of 17 amino acids. Germline CDR1 reads SGHKS; CDR2 reads YYEKEE (reference sequence). DNA of the CDR3: TGTGCCAGCAGCCCGGGACAGGGGGCCATAGCCAAAAACATTCAGTACTTC. Its protein product is CASSPGQGAIAKNIQYF. The full variable domain, its missing parts supplied by reference TRBV5-5 and TRBJ2-4, is DAGVTQSPTHLIKTRGQQVTLRCSPISGHKSVSWYQQVLGQGPQFIFQYYEKEERGRGNFPDRFSARQFPNYSSELNVNALLLGDSALYLCASSPGQGAIAKNIQYFGAGTRLSVL.

This clone was found many times. The chain has TRBV29-1 and TRBJ1-1; D gene unclear. CDR1 is SQVTM, CDR2 ANQGSEA, per germline. CDR3 length equals 13 residues. V was clipped by 3 bases and J by 0 bases, with 8 bases between them. The CDR3 sequence: CSVDSVMNTEAFF. The CDR3 DNA follows: TGCAGCGTTGATTCTGTAATGAACACTGAAGCTTTCTTT.

This chain links TRBV11-2 with TRBJ2-6; D gene uncertain. The CDR3 totals 13 residues. Germline-derived CDR1 and CDR2 are SGHAT and FQNNGV. V was pared by 3 bases and J by 2 bases, with 2 bases between. The CDR3: CASSFPGANVLTF. The CDR3 DNA reads TGTGCCAGCAGCTTTCCTGGGGCCAACGTCCTGACTTTC.

V gene TRBV29-1 combines with J gene TRBJ2-7; a possible D gene is TRBD2 (5 bases). CDR3 size: 11 residues. V was pared by 3 bases and J by 4 bases, with 7 bases between. Germline V CDR1 and CDR2: SQVTM, ANQGSEA. In DNA form, the CDR3 reads TGCAGCGTTGATCGGGGTTACGAGCAGTACTTC. This sequence encodes CSVDRGYEQYF.

The chain links TRBV25-1 to TRBJ2-7; D gene uncertain. From germline, CDR1 is MGHDK and CDR2 SYGVNS. The V and J ends lost 4 bases and 4 bases respectively, with 5 bases between them. CDR3 length equals 11 residues. The CDR3 sequence is CASSAWYEQYF. The CDR3 coding sequence is TGTGCCAGCAGTGCCTGGTACGAGCAGTACTTC.

This clone was seen a single time. The chain couples TRBV19 to TRBJ1-3; D unclear. The CDR3 has 16 residues. Germline V gives CDR1 LNHDA, CDR2 SQIVND (reference sequence). V shed 3 bases and J shed 0 bases, with 12 bases lying between them. CDR3 coding DNA: TGTGCCAGTAGTATTTGGCAGCGGAGCTCTGGAAACACCATATATTTT. This encodes CASSIWQRSSGNTIYF. The variable domain in full, with the rest retrieved from reference TRBV19 and TRBJ1-3, is DGGITQSPKYLFRKEGQNVTLSCEQNLNHDAMYWYRQDPGQGLRLIYYSQIVNDFQKGDIAEGYSVSREKKESFPLTVTSAQKNPTAFYLCASSIWQRSSGNTIYFGEGSWLTVV.

In this sample, this clone turned up a few times. J is TRBJ2-3 and V is TRBV6-1, with D tentatively TRBD1 (6 bases). This CDR3 has 14 residues. Trimming pared 5 bases from V and 1 base from J, leaving 10 bases between. CDR1 is MNHNS and CDR2 is SASEGT in the germline V gene. The CDR3 region has the DNA TGTGCCAGCAGTCCGACAGGTGGCACAGATACGCAGTATTTT. Encoded protein: CASSPTGGTDTQYF.

This sequence joins TRBV5-4 and TRBJ2-6; no clear D. The germline CDR1 and CDR2 sequences are SGHNT and YYREEE (reference sequence). The CDR3 runs to 14 residues. V lost 2 bases to trimming and J lost 3 bases, with 6 bases between them. Here the CDR3 reads CASSFGSGANVLTF. CDR3 in DNA: TGTGCCAGCAGCTTTGGCAGTGGGGCCAACGTCCTGACTTTC.

CDR3 sequence reads: CASSLRPYSNQPQHF. In DNA, the CDR3 is TGTGCCAGCAGTCTCAGGCCGTATAGCAATCAGCCCCAGCATTTT. The chain links TRBV2 to TRBJ1-5; D remains ambiguous. Germline V gives CDR1 SNHLY, CDR2 FYNNEI. The CDR3 contains 15 residues. V was pared by 5 bases and J by 0 bases, with 11 bases between.

CDR3 amino acids: CASSQIGALNQPQHF. DNA of the CDR3: TGCGCCAGCAGCCAAATAGGGGCCCTCAATCAGCCCCAGCATTTT. The genes are TRBV4-1 and TRBJ1-5; the D gene is possibly TRBD1 (5 bases). Germline CDR1 is MGHRA and CDR2 is YSYEKL. V lost 2 bases to trimming and J lost 3 bases, with 11 bases between them. This CDR3 is built from 15 residues.